The 13 T cell receptor beta chains below all came from one sample that was sequenced in a study of T cells expressing NK-cell markers. TCRdb reprocessed the 5' RACE reads, with one entry per CDR3 protein and no DNA. The ten top clones account for roughly 5.2%, within a sample of roughly 380,000 distinct CDR3 sequences. Sequencing input: blood T cells: a sorted CD56 or NKG2C T cell subset, CD4+ or CD8+ T cells, or bulk PBMC T cells (not recorded which). These receptor sequences come from a man aged 18 to 69 in good health.

The chain links TRBV5-1 to TRBJ1-1. The germline CDR1 and CDR2 sequences are SGHRS and YFSETQ. The CDR3 is made up of 15 amino acids. CDR3 amino acids: CASSSGQERNTEAFF.

Here the CDR3 reads CSARAWTGDANTGELFF. V is TRBV20-1 and J is TRBJ2-2; TCRdb's D gene call, TRBD1, goes unchecked for lack of DNA. CDR3 length equals 17 residues. Germline V gives CDR1 DFQATT, CDR2 SNEGSKA (reference sequence).

V usage is TRBV2 and J usage is TRBJ1-1. CDR1 is SNHLY and CDR2 is FYNNEI in the germline V gene. The CDR3 loop spans 13 amino acids. The CDR3 sequence is CASSGPRRTEAFF. The whole variable domain, filled in from reference TRBV2 and TRBJ1-1, reads EPEVTQTPSHQVTQMGQEVILRCVPISNHLYFYWYRQILGQKVEFLVSFYNNEISEKSEIFDDQFSVERPDGSNFTLKIRSTKLEDSAMYFCASSGPRRTEAFFGQGTRLTVV.

V usage is TRBV7-9 and J usage is TRBJ2-2. The CDR3 is 14 amino acids. In germline, CDR1 is SEHNR, CDR2 FQNEAQ (reference sequence). CDR3 amino acids: CASSLALVPGELFF.

V gene TRBV20-1 combines with J gene TRBJ1-1; TCRdb's D call, TRBD1, is unchecked because there is no DNA. Germline CDR1 and CDR2: DFQATT and SNEGSKA (reference sequence). The CDR3 runs 12 residues. The CDR3 region is CSDGRWDTEAFF.

The J gene is TRBJ1-6, the V gene TRBV14; without DNA, the TCRdb call of TRBD1 cannot be checked. Germline assignment: CDR1 SGHDN and CDR2 FVKESK. The CDR3 consists of 16 residues. The CDR3 sequence is CASSQAGGTQYSPLHF.

The J gene is TRBJ1-5, the V gene TRBV12-3 or TRBV12-4. The CDR3 totals 13 residues. The CDR3 region is CASSRTSNQPQHF.

The chain is built from TRBV29-1 and TRBJ1-1; TCRdb gives TRBD1 as the D gene, but with no DNA this cannot be confirmed. Germline CDR1 reads SQVTM; CDR2 reads ANQGSEA. The CDR3 is 15 residues long. CDR3 region: CSASGGTGFYTEAFF.

The chain employs TRBV5-1 and TRBJ2-1; absent DNA, TCRdb's TRBD2 call cannot be checked. Germline V gene lookup returns CDR1 SGHRS and CDR2 YFSETQ. This CDR3 spans 15 amino acids. Here the CDR3 reads CASSLIASGGGRGFF. The variable domain in full, with the rest retrieved from reference TRBV5-1 and TRBJ2-1, is KAGVTQTPRYLIKTRGQQVTLSCSPISGHRSVSWYQQTPGQGLQFLFEYFSETQRNKGNFPGRFSGRQFSNSRSEMNVSTLELGDSALYLCASSLIASGGGRGFFGPGTRLTVL.

This chain joins TRBV7-2 and TRBJ2-2; TCRdb lists TRBD1, though no DNA is available to test this call. Germline V gives CDR1 SGHTA, CDR2 FQGNSA. The CDR3 consists of 17 residues. CDR3 region: CASSSQGAGLSTGELFF.

The rearrangement uses TRBV13 and TRBJ2-7; lacking DNA, the TRBD1 call made by TCRdb goes unchecked. CDR1 and CDR2 from the germline V gene are PRHDT and FYEKMQ (reference sequence). The CDR3 runs 13 residues. The CDR3 reads CASSRGQGDEQYF.

The chain links TRBV12-5 to TRBJ2-2; the D call of TRBD1 rests on TCRdb alone, since no DNA is present to check it. There are 15 residues in the CDR3. Germline V CDR1 and CDR2: LGHNT, FRNRAP. The CDR3: CASGVEPLGTGELFF.

The chain employs TRBV3-1 and TRBJ1-6; as DNA is missing, the TRBD1 call by TCRdb cannot be tested. Germline CDR1 is LGHDT and CDR2 is YNNKEL (reference sequence). The CDR3 totals 14 residues. The CDR3: CASSQSDRSSPLHF.